This T cell receptor beta chain emerged from a study of blood T cell repertoires in COVID-19. Sequencing used immunoSEQ multiplex PCR; TCRdb keeps in-frame clones, though not all of them. The sample holds 150,000 to 200,000 clones, 79% seen once. With V trimmed by 4 bases and J by 6 bases, 4 bases remained unmatched. Looked up from germline, CDR1 is LNHDA and CDR2 is SQIVND (reference sequence). CDR3 length equals 14 residues. This receptor was taken from a man in his fifties or sixties with active or convalescent COVID-19. The genes are TRBV19 and TRBJ2-1, with TRBD1 identical over 9 bases. The specimen was peripheral blood. The CDR3 coding sequence is TGTGCCAGTAGTACCAAGACAGGGGGCAATGAGCAGTTCTTC. Protein sequence: CASSTKTGGNEQFF.